This passage covers 26 T cell receptor beta chains from one sample sequenced in a study of blood T cell repertoires in COVID-19. Generated by immunoSEQ multiplex PCR, the TCRdb table keeps only in-frame clones and is missing some. Of 80,000 or so clones detected, roughly 80% appear once; the ten largest clones hold 36%. What was sequenced was peripheral blood. These receptors all come from a woman aged 70-85 years with acute or convalescent COVID-19.

The rearrangement joins TRBV18 to TRBJ1-4; no definite D call. Germline CDR1 is KGHSH and CDR2 is LQKENI. Trimming took 3 bases from V and 4 from J, leaving 15 bases between them. The CDR3 sequence is 16 residues long. The chain's CDR3 is CASSPQSAPVNEKLFF. CDR3 coding DNA: TGTGCCAGCTCACCGCAAAGCGCGCCAGTTAATGAAAAACTGTTTTTT.

V and J are TRBV7-3 and TRBJ2-1; TRBD2 matches 8 bases. Trimming at V came to 2 bases and at J to 2 bases, leaving 2 bases not matched to a gene. The V gene's germline CDR1 is SGHTA and CDR2 FQGTGA. The CDR3 has 15 amino acids. The DNA of the CDR3 is TGTGCCAGCAGCTTATCGGGAGGGACCTACAATGAGCAGTTCTTC. Protein sequence: CASSLSGGTYNEQFF. Based on the CDR3 plus reference TRBV7-3 and TRBJ2-1, the full variable domain is GAGVSQTPSNKVTEKGKYVELRCDPISGHTALYWYRQSLGQGPEFLIYFQGTGAADDSGLPNDRFFAVRPEGSVSTLKIQRTERGDSAVYLCASSLSGGTYNEQFFGPGTRLTVL.

There are a few counts of this clone. CDR3 region: CASSPTGTQGETQYF. In DNA, the CDR3 is TGTGCCAGCAGTCCAACGGGGACACAAGGGGAGACCCAGTACTTC. V and J are TRBV7-9 and TRBJ2-5, with D possibly TRBD1 on 6 matching bases. This CDR3 comprises 15 residues. The germline V gene encodes CDR1 SEHNR and CDR2 FQNEAQ (reference sequence). Trimming pared 6 bases from V and 5 bases from J, leaving 19 bases between.

The count of this clone is one. V usage is TRBV23-1 and J usage is TRBJ1-2; D is ambiguous. TRBV23-1 is reported as an ORF; its role is uncertain. V shed 6 bases and J shed 8 bases, with 37 bases lying between them. The CDR3 covers 20 residues. CDR3 region: CASSLRPTRSRGGLTGGYTF. In DNA form, the CDR3 reads TGCGCCAGCAGCCTCCGCCCAACTAGGTCTCGTGGTGGTTTAACGGGAGGCTACACCTTC.

The J gene is TRBJ2-5, the V gene TRBV7-9; D gene uncertain. Germline V gene data show CDR1 as SEHNR and CDR2 as FQNEAQ (reference sequence). This CDR3 is built from 14 residues. Trimming cost V 3 bases and J 7 bases, with 15 bases left between them. Here the CDR3 reads CASSFDTQDGTQYF. In DNA form, the CDR3 reads TGTGCCAGCAGCTTCGACACCCAAGACGGGACCCAGTACTTC.

The genes are TRBV6-5 and TRBJ2-1, with 11 bases identical to TRBD2. V lost 3 bases and J lost 7; bases outside the gene matches: 5. Germline V gene lookup returns CDR1 MNHEY and CDR2 SVGAGI. The CDR3 is 15 amino acids. The CDR3 reads CASSYRLAGGNEQFF. CDR3 DNA: TGTGCCAGCAGTTATCGGCTAGCGGGAGGAAATGAGCAGTTCTTC.

J is TRBJ2-1 and V is TRBV5-6, with a weak D call TRBD1 (5 bases). Germline-derived CDR1 and CDR2 are SGHDT and YYEEEE. The CDR3 is 15 residues long. The ends were cut back, 2 bases at V and 3 bases at J, with 12 bases in the middle. The CDR3 loop reads CASSFDSGIYNEQFF. The CDR3 DNA reads as TGTGCCAGCAGCTTCGATTCAGGGATCTACAATGAGCAGTTCTTC.

The rearrangement joins TRBV7-9 to TRBJ1-3; TRBD1 matches at 7 bases. With 5 bases clipped from V and 4 bases from J, the junction kept 5 bases outside the gene matches. In germline, CDR1 is SEHNR, CDR2 FQNEAQ (reference sequence). The CDR3 loop spans 14 amino acids. This CDR3 is CASSPTGPGNTIYF. In nucleotides, the CDR3 is TGTGCCAGCAGCCCGACAGGGCCGGGAAACACCATATATTTT.

V is TRBV19 and J is TRBJ2-1, with 7 bases identical to TRBD2. The germline gives CDR1 LNHDA, CDR2 SQIVND (reference sequence). Unmatched junction bases numbered 6, after V lost 3 bases and J lost 10 bases. This CDR3 is 13 amino acids long. The CDR3 is CASSMGGSLEQFF. Written as DNA, the CDR3 is TGTGCCAGTAGTATGGGGGGGAGCTTAGAGCAGTTCTTC.

The V call is TRBV7-3, the J call TRBJ1-6; D perhaps matches TRBD1 (5 bases). The germline V and J ends were trimmed by 2 bases and 8 bases, with 10 bases remaining between them. The CDR3 sequence is 14 residues long. Germline V gives CDR1 SGHTA, CDR2 FQGTGA. CDR3 sequence (DNA): TGTGCCAGCAGCTTACAGGGTCGAGATTCACCCCTCCACTTT. Translation: CASSLQGRDSPLHF.

This clone was seen more than once but under ten times. The chain employs TRBV5-1 and TRBJ2-2, with TRBD2 identical over 11 bases. There are 15 residues in the CDR3. J was trimmed by 5 bases and V by 4 bases; bases with no gene match: 4. CDR1 and CDR2 (germline): SGHRS, YFSETQ. CDR3 DNA sequence: TGCGCCAGCAGCCCGACTAGCGGGACGACCGGGGAGCTGTTTTTT. Protein: CASSPTSGTTGELFF.

The rearrangement uses TRBV7-3 and TRBJ2-1; TRBD1 matches at 9 bases. This CDR3 comprises 17 residues. The ends lost 5 bases at V and 3 bases at J; junction bases unmatched: 11. Germline V CDR1 and CDR2: SGHTA, FQGTGA. CDR3 sequence reads: CASSPGLGQGGYNEQFF. The CDR3 DNA is TGTGCCAGCAGCCCCGGCCTGGGACAGGGAGGCTACAATGAGCAGTTCTTC.

V and J are TRBV2 and TRBJ2-1; 13 bases fit TRBD2. The ends lost 4 bases at V and 8 bases at J; junction bases unmatched: 2. Germline V lookup: CDR1 SNHLY, CDR2 FYNNEI. This CDR3 has 14 amino acids. The CDR3 sequence: CASSGTSGSHEQFF. The CDR3 DNA follows: TGTGCCAGCAGTGGGACTAGCGGGAGTCATGAGCAGTTCTTC.

The DNA of the CDR3 is TGTGCCAGCAGGGACGGGGCTAACTATGGCTACACCTTC. Its protein is CASRDGANYGYTF. This sequence joins TRBV27 and TRBJ1-2; D is unresolved. V was pared by 6 bases and J by 0 bases, with 8 bases between. The CDR3 runs to 13 residues. Germline V CDR1 and CDR2: MNHEY, SMNVEV (reference sequence).

The chain has TRBV27 and TRBJ2-3; a weak D match, TRBD2 (7 bases). The CDR3 loop spans 15 amino acids. CDR1 and CDR2 from the germline V gene are MNHEY and SMNVEV (reference sequence). Trimming shortened V by 6 bases and J by 0 bases, and 13 bases separated the two germline ends. CDR3 bases: TGTGCCAGCAGGGGGGGGCGGAGGAGCACAGATACGCAGTATTTT. Its protein product is CASRGGRRSTDTQYF.

The rearrangement links TRBV25-1 to TRBJ1-2; 11 nucleotides align to TRBD1. V shed 8 bases, J shed 3 bases, and the junction held 8 bases outside the gene matches. The CDR3 has 15 amino acids. Per the germline V gene, CDR1 is MGHDK and CDR2 is SYGVNS. DNA for the CDR3: TGTGCCAGCCAGGGACAGGGGGTTTCTTACTATGGCTACACCTTC. It specifies CASQGQGVSYYGYTF.

V and J are TRBV7-8 and TRBJ2-7; TRBD2 is a possible D gene (5 bases). The CDR3 spans 14 residues. The germline V and J ends were trimmed by 5 bases and 1 base, with 12 bases remaining between them. The germline V gene encodes CDR1 SGHVS and CDR2 FQNEAQ. This CDR3 is CASSLLRESYEQYF. The CDR3 nucleotides are TGTGCCAGCAGCCTGCTGAGGGAGTCCTACGAGCAGTACTTC.

The chain uses TRBV6-1 and TRBJ1-1; no firm D call. CDR3 size: 13 residues. Germline V CDR1 and CDR2: MNHNS, SASEGT. V was shortened by 6 bases and J by 1 base, with 9 bases between the two germline ends. The chain's CDR3 is CASRGGKNTEAFF. For the CDR3, the DNA is TGTGCCAGCAGGGGCGGGAAGAACACTGAAGCTTTCTTT.

The CDR3 DNA reads as TGTGCCAGCAGCAAAGACCAAGGAGACTCTGGAAACACCATATATTTT. Its translation: CASSKDQGDSGNTIYF. This sequence joins TRBV21-1 and TRBJ1-3. TRBV21-1 is marked as a pseudogene. This CDR3 comprises 16 residues.

The chain carries TRBV30 and TRBJ2-7; D is possibly TRBD2 (7 bases). Trimming stripped 5 bases from V and 7 bases from J, with 21 bases between. The CDR3 is made up of 14 amino acids. From germline, CDR1 is GTSNPN and CDR2 SVGIG (reference sequence). The CDR3 DNA reads TGTGCCTGGTCCTCACGCGGGGGCTCGAGAGAGCAGTACTTC. This translates into CAWSSRGGSREQYF.

This clone is medium-sized in the sample. The rearrangement joins TRBV5-6 to TRBJ2-1, with 7 bases identical to TRBD2. V lost 1 base to trimming and J lost 4 bases; unmatched junction nucleotides: 2. CDR3 length equals 14 residues. CDR1 is SGHDT and CDR2 is YYEEEE in the germline V gene. CDR3 sequence (DNA): TGTGCCAGCAGCTTGACAGCGGGGTACAATGAGCAGTTCTTC. Its translation is CASSLTAGYNEQFF.

J is TRBJ1-4 and V is TRBV19; 7 bases line up with TRBD1. J gave up 4 bases and V 7 bases, and 6 bases lay outside the gene matches. CDR3 length: 14 amino acids. Looked up from germline, CDR1 is LNHDA and CDR2 is SQIVND (reference sequence). This CDR3 reads CASTKTGNNEKLFF. Here the CDR3 DNA reads TGTGCCAGTACCAAGACAGGGAATAATGAAAAACTGTTTTTT.

V gene TRBV12-5 combines with J gene TRBJ1-5; no reliable D call. CDR3 length equals 18 residues. Trimming shortened V by 2 bases and J by 3 bases, and 20 bases separated the two germline ends. Germline V gene data show CDR1 as LGHNT and CDR2 as FRNRAP. The CDR3 region is CASGLSPRASYNNQPQHF. The CDR3 coding sequence is TGTGCTAGTGGTTTGTCTCCGAGGGCTTCCTATAACAATCAGCCCCAGCATTTT.

This clone occurred a few times. V and J are TRBV14 and TRBJ1-1, with a tentative D call TRBD1 (6 bases). V was trimmed by 4 bases and J by 6 bases, leaving 9 bases between them. This CDR3 region has 12 residues. Germline V gene data show CDR1 as SGHDN and CDR2 as FVKESK. The CDR3 DNA is TGTGCCAGCAGCCGTAGGGGGTCTGAAGCTTTCTTT. Protein: CASSRRGSEAFF.

The J gene is TRBJ2-7, the V gene TRBV29-1; D is uncertain. The V gene's germline CDR1 is SQVTM and CDR2 ANQGSEA. V was trimmed by 4 bases and J by 3 bases, leaving 19 bases between them. The CDR3 extends over 15 amino acids. CDR3 sequence reads: CSVAAFGPPVYEQYF. The CDR3 nucleotides read TGCAGCGTTGCCGCGTTTGGGCCCCCGGTCTACGAGCAGTACTTC.

V and J are TRBV7-2 and TRBJ1-1, with a tentative D call TRBD1 (6 bases). In germline, CDR1 is SGHTA, CDR2 FQGNSA. The ends were cut back, 3 bases at V and 2 bases at J, with 10 bases in the middle. This CDR3 region has 14 residues. The CDR3 DNA reads TGTGCCAGCAGCTTCGAGGGGGATAACACTGAAGCTTTCTTT. Its translation: CASSFEGDNTEAFF.